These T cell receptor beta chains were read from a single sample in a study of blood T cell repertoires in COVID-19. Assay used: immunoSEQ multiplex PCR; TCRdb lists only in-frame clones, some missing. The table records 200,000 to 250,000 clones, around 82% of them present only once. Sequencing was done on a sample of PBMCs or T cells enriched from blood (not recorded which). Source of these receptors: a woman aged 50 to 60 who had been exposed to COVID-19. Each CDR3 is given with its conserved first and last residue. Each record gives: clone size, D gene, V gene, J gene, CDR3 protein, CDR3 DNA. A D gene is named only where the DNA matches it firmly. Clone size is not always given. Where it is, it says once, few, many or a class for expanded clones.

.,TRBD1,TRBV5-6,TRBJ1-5,CASSEQGVYQPQHF,TGTGCCAGCAGCGAACAGGGGGTCTATCAGCCCCAGCATTTT
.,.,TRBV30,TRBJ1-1,CAWSSPSRPEAFF,TGTGCCTGGAGTTCACCGTCTAGACCTGAAGCTTTCTTT
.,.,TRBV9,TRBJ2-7,CASSVGYQGYEQYF,TGTGCCAGCAGCGTAGGCTACCAGGGCTACGAGCAGTACTTC
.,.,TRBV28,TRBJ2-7,CASSFPGDKVLGEQYF,TGTGCCAGCAGTTTTCCAGGGGACAAGGTATTGGGCGAGCAGTACTTC
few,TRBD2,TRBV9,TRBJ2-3,CASSATSGVSTDTQYF,TGTGCCAGCAGCGCGACTAGCGGGGTGAGCACAGATACGCAGTATTTT
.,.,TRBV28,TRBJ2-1,CASSGGRNEQFF,TGTGCCAGCAGCGGAGGCCGAAATGAGCAGTTCTTC
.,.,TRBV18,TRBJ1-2,CASSQDSLYGYTF,TGTGCCAGCTCACAGGACAGCCTTTATGGCTACACCTTC
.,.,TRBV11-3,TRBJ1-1,CASSPGHWDTEAFF,TGTGCCAGCAGCCCAGGACACTGGGACACTGAAGCTTTCTTT
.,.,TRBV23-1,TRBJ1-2,CASSQSVMGFSGAASLDYGYTF,TGCGCCAGCAGTCAATCGGTTATGGGATTTTCAGGGGCCGCCTCCTTAGACTATGGCTACACCTTC
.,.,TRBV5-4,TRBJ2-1,CASSLEGGGNNEQFF,TGTGCCAGCAGCTTGGAGGGAGGGGGTAACAATGAGCAGTTCTTC
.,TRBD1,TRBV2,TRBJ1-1,CASSPVPGQGRRTEAFF,TGTGCCAGCAGCCCCGTCCCGGGACAGGGACGGAGGACTGAAGCTTTCTTT